The 10 T cell receptor beta chains presented below share a single source sample, sequenced in a study of metastatic and nonmetastatic thyroid tumors. There were no patients who had received any treatment before thyroid surgery. Via MiXCR, TCRdb re-called the PCR reads. The repertoire includes over 5,000 clones, around 37% of them detected once, and around a third sits in the top ten. Sequencing was performed on adjacent normal tissue. All receptors come from a female donor with papillary thyroid cancer or a benign thyroid nodule (not recorded which). Some clones in this sample may be carry-over from other donors' samples.

This clone has only a few counts. The J gene is TRBJ2-7, the V gene TRBV6-1; the D is unclear. V lost 7 bases and J lost 2, with 15 bases in between. CDR1 and CDR2 (germline): MNHNS, SASEGT. The CDR3 sequence is 14 residues long. CDR3 sequence reads: CASTLPHPTYEQYF. As DNA, the CDR3 is TGTGCCAGCACCCTACCCCACCCAACCTACGAGCAGTACTTC.

By frequency in the sample, this clone is large. The rearrangement links TRBV6-1 to TRBJ2-2; D possibly matches TRBD1 or TRBD2 (5 bases each). V was trimmed by 7 bases and J by 8 bases, leaving 20 bases between them. The length of the CDR3 is 15 residues. CDR1 and CDR2 (germline): MNHNS, SASEGT. CDR3 in amino acids: CASIRGVTTQGELFF. For the CDR3, the DNA is TGTGCCAGCATAAGGGGAGTTACTACCCAAGGGGAGCTGTTTTTT.

This clone was observed many times. The chain joins TRBV7-3 to TRBJ1-1, with a weak D call TRBD1 (6 bases). Looked up from germline, CDR1 is SGHTA and CDR2 is FQGTGA. V dropped 4 bases and J dropped 4 bases, with 13 bases sitting between them. This CDR3 spans 14 amino acids. CDR3 DNA sequence: TGTGCCAGCAGCTGGGGGGCGTCGGGCACTGAAGCTTTCTTT. It yields the protein CASSWGASGTEAFF.

The J gene is TRBJ2-1, the V gene TRBV4-1, with TRBD1 matching 9 bases. The J segment lost 6 bases and the V segment lost 3 bases, leaving 6 bases of the junction unmatched. CDR3 length equals 15 residues. Germline V gene lookup returns CDR1 MGHRA and CDR2 YSYEKL. CDR3 amino acids: CASSQTGGLSNEQFF. The CDR3 nucleotides are TGCGCCAGCAGCCAGACAGGGGGTTTATCCAATGAGCAGTTCTTC.

The chain combines TRBV7-9 with TRBJ2-7, with 12 bases aligning to TRBD2. The J segment lost 7 bases and the V segment lost 7 bases, leaving 8 bases of the junction unmatched. CDR3 length: 14 amino acids. Looked up from germline, CDR1 is SEHNR and CDR2 is FQNEAQ (reference sequence). In nucleotides, the CDR3 is TGTGCCAGCATCCCTAGCGGGAGGGCCGCTGAGCAGTACTTC. Protein sequence: CASIPSGRAAEQYF.

The DNA of the CDR3 is TGTGCCAGCAGTCTGACAGGGGGTTTAACAGATACGCAGTATTTT. Protein: CASSLTGGLTDTQYF. The rearrangement uses TRBV14 and TRBJ2-3; 9 nucleotides align to TRBD1. Germline CDR1 and CDR2: SGHDN and FVKESK. J lost 3 bases, V lost 6 bases, and 7 bases had no gene match. The CDR3 runs to 15 residues.

This clone turned up a few times. The V call is TRBV28, the J call TRBJ2-7, with 8 bases identical to TRBD1. V shed 2 bases and J 4 bases; nucleotides not matched to a gene: 7. Germline V gene sequence: CDR1 MDHEN, CDR2 SYDVKM. The CDR3 contains 15 residues. The CDR3 is CASSLAGTGIYEQYF. The CDR3 DNA reads TGTGCCAGCAGTTTAGCCGGGACAGGCATATACGAGCAGTACTTC.

This chain connects TRBV6-5 to TRBJ1-5, with D perhaps TRBD1 (5 bases). The CDR3 runs to 14 residues. The germline CDR1 and CDR2 sequences are MNHEY and SVGAGI. The germline V and J ends were trimmed by 2 bases and 7 bases, with 12 bases remaining between them. This chain's CDR3 is CASSYRQGDQPQHF. The CDR3 DNA reads as TGTGCCAGCAGTTACCGGCAGGGAGACCAGCCCCAGCATTTT.

This clone was detected a few times. This chain uses TRBV6-1 with TRBJ2-3; the match to TRBD2 covers 7 bases. CDR3 length: 15 residues. Germline CDR1 and CDR2: MNHNS and SASEGT. Trimming took 0 bases from V and 1 from J; bases not matched to a gene: 1. The CDR3 nucleotides are TGTGCCAGCAGTGAAGCTGCGGGGGGCACAGATACGCAGTATTTT. It encodes CASSEAAGGTDTQYF.

The V gene is TRBV5-1, the J gene TRBJ2-1; D perhaps matches TRBD1 (5 bases). The CDR3 totals 13 residues. Germline V gives CDR1 SGHRS, CDR2 YFSETQ. Deletions cut 3 bases from V and 4 bases from J, with 8 bases between. The CDR3 bases are TGCGCCAGCAGCTGGACACCTTACAATGAGCAGTTCTTC. Its protein is CASSWTPYNEQFF.